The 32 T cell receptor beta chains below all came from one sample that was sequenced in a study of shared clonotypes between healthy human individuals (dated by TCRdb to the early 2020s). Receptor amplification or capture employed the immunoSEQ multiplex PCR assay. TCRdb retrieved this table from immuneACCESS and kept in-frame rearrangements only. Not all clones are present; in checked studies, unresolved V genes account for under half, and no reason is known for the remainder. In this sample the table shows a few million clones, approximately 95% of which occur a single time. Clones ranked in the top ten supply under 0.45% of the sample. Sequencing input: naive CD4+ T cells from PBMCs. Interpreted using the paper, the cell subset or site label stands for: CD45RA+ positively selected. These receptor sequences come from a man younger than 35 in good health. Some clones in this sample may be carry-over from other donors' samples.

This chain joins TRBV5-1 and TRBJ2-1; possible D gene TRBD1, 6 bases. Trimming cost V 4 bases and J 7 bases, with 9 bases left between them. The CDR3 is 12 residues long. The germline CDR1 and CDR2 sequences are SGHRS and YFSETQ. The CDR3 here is CASSDTGNEQFF. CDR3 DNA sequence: TGCGCCAGCAGCGATACAGGGAATGAGCAGTTCTTC.

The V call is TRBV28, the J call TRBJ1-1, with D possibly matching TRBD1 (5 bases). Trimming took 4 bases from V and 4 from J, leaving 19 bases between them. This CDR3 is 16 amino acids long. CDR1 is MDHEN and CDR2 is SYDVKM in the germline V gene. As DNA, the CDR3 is TGTGCCAGCAGTTCCCCCCGCATCCGGGACCCCACTGAAGCTTTCTTT. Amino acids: CASSSPRIRDPTEAFF.

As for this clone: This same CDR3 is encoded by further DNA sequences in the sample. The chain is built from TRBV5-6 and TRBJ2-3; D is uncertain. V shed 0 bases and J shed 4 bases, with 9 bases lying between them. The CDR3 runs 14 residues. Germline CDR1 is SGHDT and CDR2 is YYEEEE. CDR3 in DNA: TGTGCCAGCAGCTTGGGAAGAGGTCCAGATACGCAGTATTTT. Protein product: CASSLGRGPDTQYF.

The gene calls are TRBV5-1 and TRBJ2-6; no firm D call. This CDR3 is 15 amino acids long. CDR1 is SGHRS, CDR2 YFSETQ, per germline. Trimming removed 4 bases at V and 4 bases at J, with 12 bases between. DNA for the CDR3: TGCGCCAGCAGCATCCCCAGGACGGGGGCCAACGTCCTGACTTTC. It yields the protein CASSIPRTGANVLTF. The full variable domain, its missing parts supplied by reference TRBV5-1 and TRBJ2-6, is KAGVTQTPRYLIKTRGQQVTLSCSPISGHRSVSWYQQTPGQGLQFLFEYFSETQRNKGNFPGRFSGRQFSNSRSEMNVSTLELGDSALYLCASSIPRTGANVLTFGAGSRLTVL.

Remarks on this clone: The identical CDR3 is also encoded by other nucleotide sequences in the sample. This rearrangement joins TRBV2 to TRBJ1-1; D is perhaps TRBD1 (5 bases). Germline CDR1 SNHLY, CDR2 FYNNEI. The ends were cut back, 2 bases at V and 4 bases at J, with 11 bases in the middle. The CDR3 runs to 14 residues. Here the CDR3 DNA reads TGTGCCAGCAGTGAACGGGGCGGCGGCACTGAAGCTTTCTTT. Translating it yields CASSERGGGTEAFF.

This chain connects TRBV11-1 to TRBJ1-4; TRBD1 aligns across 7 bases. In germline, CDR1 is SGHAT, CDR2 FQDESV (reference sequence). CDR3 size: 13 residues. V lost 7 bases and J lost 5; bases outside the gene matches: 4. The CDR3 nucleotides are TGTGCCAGCACGGGACAGCCAAATGAAAAACTGTTTTTT. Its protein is CASTGQPNEKLFF.

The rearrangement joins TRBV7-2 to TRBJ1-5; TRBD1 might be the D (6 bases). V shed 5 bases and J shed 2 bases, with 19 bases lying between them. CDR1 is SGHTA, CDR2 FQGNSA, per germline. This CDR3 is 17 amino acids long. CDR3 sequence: CASSPARWGAGNQPQHF. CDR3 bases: TGTGCCAGCAGCCCGGCCAGGTGGGGGGCAGGCAATCAGCCCCAGCATTTT.

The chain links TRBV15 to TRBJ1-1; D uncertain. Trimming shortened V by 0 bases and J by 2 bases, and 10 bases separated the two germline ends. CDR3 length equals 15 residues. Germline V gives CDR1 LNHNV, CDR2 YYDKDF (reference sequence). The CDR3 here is CATSRDSRRNTEAFF. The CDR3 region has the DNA TGTGCCACCAGCAGAGATAGCCGGAGAAACACTGAAGCTTTCTTT.

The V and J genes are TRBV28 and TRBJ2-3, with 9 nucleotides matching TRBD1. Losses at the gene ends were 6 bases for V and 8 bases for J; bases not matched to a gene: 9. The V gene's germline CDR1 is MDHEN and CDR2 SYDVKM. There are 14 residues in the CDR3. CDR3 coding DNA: TGTGCCAGCAGCCTACCACAGGGGGCCAGTACGCAGTATTTT. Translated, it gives CASSLPQGASTQYF. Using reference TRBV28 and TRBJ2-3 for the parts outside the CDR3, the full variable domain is DVKVTQSSRYLVKRTGEKVFLECVQDMDHENMFWYRQDPGLGLRLIYFSYDVKMKEKGDIPEGYSVSREKKERFSLILESASTNQTSMYLCASSLPQGASTQYFGPGTRLTVL.

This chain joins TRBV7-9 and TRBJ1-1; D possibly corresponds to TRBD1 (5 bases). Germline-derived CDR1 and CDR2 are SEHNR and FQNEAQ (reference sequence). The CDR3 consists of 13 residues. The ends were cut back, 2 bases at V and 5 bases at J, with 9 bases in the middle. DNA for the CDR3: TGTGCCAGCAGCTTAATCGACAGAACTGAAGCTTTCTTT. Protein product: CASSLIDRTEAFF.

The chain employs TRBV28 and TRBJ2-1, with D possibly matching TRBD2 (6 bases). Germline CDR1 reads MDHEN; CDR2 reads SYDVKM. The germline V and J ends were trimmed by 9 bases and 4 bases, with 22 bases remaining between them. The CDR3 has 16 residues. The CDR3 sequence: CASLPRGGTNYNEQFF. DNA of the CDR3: TGTGCCAGTCTACCCCGGGGCGGGACGAATTACAATGAGCAGTTCTTC.

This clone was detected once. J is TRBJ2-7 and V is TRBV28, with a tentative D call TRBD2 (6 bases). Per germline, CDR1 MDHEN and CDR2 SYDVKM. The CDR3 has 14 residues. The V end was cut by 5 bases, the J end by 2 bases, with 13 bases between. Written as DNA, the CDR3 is TGTGCCAGCAGTCGACGCGCGGGAACCTACGAGCAGTACTTC. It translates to CASSRRAGTYEQYF.

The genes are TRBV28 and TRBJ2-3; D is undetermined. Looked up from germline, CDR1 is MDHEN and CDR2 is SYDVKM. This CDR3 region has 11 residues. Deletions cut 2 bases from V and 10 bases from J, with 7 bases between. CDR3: CASSLLGPQYF. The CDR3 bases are TGTGCCAGCAGTTTACTGGGCCCGCAGTATTTT.

Here the CDR3 reads CASSITGSSYNEQFF. CDR3 bases: TGTGCCAGCAGCATCACAGGGAGCTCCTACAATGAGCAGTTCTTC. The chain couples TRBV6-5 to TRBJ2-1, with a tentative D call TRBD1 (6 bases). The CDR3 covers 15 residues. Germline CDR1 is MNHEY and CDR2 is SVGAGI. Trimming pared 6 bases from V and 0 bases from J, leaving 12 bases between.

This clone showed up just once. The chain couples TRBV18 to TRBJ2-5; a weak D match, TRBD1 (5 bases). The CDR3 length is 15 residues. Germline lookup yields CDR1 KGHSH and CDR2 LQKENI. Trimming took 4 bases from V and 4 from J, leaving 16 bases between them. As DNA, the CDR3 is TGTGCCAGCTCACTAAGCGCCCAGGGTGGAGAGACCCAGTACTTC. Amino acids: CASSLSAQGGETQYF.

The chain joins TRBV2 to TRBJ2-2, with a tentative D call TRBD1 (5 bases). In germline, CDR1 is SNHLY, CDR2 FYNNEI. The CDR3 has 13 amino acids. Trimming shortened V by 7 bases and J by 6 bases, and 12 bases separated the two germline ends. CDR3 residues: CASKPGAPGELFF. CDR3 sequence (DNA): TGTGCCAGCAAGCCTGGGGCCCCCGGGGAGCTGTTTTTT. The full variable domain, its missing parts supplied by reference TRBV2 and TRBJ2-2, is EPEVTQTPSHQVTQMGQEVILRCVPISNHLYFYWYRQILGQKVEFLVSFYNNEISEKSEIFDDQFSVERPDGSNFTLKIRSTKLEDSAMYFCASKPGAPGELFFGEGSRLTVL.

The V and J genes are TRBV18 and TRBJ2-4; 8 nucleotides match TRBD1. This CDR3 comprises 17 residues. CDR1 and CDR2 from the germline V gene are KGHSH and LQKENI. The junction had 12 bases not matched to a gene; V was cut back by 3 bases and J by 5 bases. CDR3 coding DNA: TGTGCCAGCTCACCGGGCACAGGGGGACCCCTCGAAAACATTCAGTACTTC. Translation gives CASSPGTGGPLENIQYF.

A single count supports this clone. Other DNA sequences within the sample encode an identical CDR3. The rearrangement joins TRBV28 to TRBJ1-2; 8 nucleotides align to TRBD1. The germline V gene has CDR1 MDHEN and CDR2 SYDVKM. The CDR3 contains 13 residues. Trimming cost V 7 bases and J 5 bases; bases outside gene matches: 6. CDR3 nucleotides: TGTGCCAGCACAACAGGGGGAAGATATGGCTACACCTTC. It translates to CASTTGGRYGYTF.

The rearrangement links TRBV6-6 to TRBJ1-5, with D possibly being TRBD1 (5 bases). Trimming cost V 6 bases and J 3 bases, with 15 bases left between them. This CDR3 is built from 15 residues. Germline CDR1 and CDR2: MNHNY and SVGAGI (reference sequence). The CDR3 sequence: CASRPGPNPNQPQHF. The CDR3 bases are TGTGCCAGCAGACCGGGACCGAACCCCAATCAGCCCCAGCATTTT.

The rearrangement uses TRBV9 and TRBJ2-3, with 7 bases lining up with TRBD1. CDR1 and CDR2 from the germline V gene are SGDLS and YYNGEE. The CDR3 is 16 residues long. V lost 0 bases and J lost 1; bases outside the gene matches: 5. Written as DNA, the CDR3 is TGTGCCAGCAGCGTAGTAGGGGGCTGGGGCACAGATACGCAGTATTTT. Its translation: CASSVVGGWGTDTQYF.

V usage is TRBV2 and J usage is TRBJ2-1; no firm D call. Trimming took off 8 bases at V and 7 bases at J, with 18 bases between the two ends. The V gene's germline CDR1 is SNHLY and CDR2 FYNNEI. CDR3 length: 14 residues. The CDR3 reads CASVLLSYGNEQFF. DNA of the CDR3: TGTGCCAGCGTTTTGTTAAGCTATGGGAATGAGCAGTTCTTC.

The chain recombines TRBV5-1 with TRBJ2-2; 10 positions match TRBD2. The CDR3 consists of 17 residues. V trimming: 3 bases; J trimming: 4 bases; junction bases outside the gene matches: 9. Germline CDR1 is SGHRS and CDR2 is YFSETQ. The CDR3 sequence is CASSSPSGRTPTGELFF. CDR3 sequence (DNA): TGCGCCAGCAGCTCCCCTAGCGGGAGAACCCCCACCGGGGAGCTGTTTTTT.

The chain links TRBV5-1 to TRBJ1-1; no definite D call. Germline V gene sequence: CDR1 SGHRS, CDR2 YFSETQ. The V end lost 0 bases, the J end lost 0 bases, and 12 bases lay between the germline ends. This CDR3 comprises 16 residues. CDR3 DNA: TGCGCCAGCAGCTTGGTTAGGGCCAATATGAACACTGAAGCTTTCTTT. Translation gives CASSLVRANMNTEAFF.

The CDR3 loop is CASSYYGTNEQFF. In nucleotides, the CDR3 is TGTGCCAGCAGTTACTACGGGACCAATGAGCAGTTCTTC. This chain links TRBV6-5 with TRBJ2-1; D possibly uses TRBD1 or TRBD2 (5 bases each). V shed 1 base and J shed 6 bases, with 7 bases lying between them. CDR3 size: 13 residues. The V gene's germline CDR1 is MNHEY and CDR2 SVGAGI.

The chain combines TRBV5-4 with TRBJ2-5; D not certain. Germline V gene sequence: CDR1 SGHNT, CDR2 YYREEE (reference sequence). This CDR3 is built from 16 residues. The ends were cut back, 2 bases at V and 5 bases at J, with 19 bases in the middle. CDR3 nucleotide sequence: TGTGCCAGCAGCTTAAAAGACATCCGTGGGTACGAGACCCAGTACTTC. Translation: CASSLKDIRGYETQYF.

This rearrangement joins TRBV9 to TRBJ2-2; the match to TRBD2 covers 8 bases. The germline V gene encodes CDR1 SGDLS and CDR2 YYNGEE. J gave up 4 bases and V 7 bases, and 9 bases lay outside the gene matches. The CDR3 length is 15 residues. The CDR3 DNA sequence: TGTGCCAGCCGGAGCGGGAGTTTAGGCACCGGGGAGCTGTTTTTT. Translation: CASRSGSLGTGELFF.

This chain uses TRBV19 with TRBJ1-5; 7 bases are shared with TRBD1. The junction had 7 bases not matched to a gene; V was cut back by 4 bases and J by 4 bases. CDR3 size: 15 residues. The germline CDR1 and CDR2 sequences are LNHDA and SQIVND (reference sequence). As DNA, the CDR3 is TGTGCCAGTAGTACGCCGGGACAGCTGAATCAGCCCCAGCATTTT. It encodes CASSTPGQLNQPQHF.

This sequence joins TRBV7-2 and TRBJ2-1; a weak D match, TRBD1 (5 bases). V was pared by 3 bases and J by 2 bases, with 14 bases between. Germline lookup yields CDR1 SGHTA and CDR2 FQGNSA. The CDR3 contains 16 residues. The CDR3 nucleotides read TGTGCCAGCAGCTTCAACAGTATAGGGGCCTACAATGAGCAGTTCTTC. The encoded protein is CASSFNSIGAYNEQFF. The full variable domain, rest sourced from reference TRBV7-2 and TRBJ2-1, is GAGVSQSPSNKVTEKGKDVELRCDPISGHTALYWYRQSLGQGLEFLIYFQGNSAPDKSGLPSDRFSAERTGGSVSTLTIQRTQQEDSAVYLCASSFNSIGAYNEQFFGPGTRLTVL.

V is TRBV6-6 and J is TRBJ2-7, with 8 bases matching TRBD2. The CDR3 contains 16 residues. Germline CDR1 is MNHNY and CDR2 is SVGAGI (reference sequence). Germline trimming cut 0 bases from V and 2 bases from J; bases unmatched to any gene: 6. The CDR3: CASSYSSSGPTYEQYF. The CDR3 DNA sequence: TGTGCCAGCAGTTACTCTTCTAGCGGGCCGACCTACGAGCAGTACTTC.

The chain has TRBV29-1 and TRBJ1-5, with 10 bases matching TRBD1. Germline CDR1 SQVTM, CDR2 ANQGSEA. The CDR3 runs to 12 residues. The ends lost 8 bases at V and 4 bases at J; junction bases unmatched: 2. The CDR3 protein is CSTGQGNQPQHF. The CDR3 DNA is TGCAGCACGGGACAGGGGAATCAGCCCCAGCATTTT. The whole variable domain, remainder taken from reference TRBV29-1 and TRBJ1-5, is SAVISQKPSRDICQRGTSLTIQCQVDSQVTMMFWYRQQPGQSLTLIATANQGSEATYESGFVIDKFPISRPNLTFSTLTVSNMSPEDSSIYLCSTGQGNQPQHFGDGTRLSIL.

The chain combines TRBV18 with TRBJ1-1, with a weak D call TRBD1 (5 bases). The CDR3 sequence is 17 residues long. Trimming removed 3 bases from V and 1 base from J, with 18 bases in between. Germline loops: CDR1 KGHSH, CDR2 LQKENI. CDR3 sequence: CASSPKGRGAGNTEAFF. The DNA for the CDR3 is TGTGCCAGCTCACCGAAAGGCCGTGGGGCCGGGAACACTGAAGCTTTCTTT. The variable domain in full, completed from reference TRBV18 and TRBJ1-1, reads NAGVMQNPRHLVRRRGQEARLRCSPMKGHSHVYWYRQLPEEGLKFMVYLQKENIIDESGMPKERFSAEFPKEGPSILRIQQVVRGDSAAYFCASSPKGRGAGNTEAFFGQGTRLTVV.

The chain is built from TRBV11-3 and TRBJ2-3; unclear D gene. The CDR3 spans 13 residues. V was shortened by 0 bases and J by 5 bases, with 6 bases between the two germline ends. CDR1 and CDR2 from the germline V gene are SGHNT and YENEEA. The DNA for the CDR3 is TGTGCCAGCAGCTTAGAGGCGTTAGATACGCAGTATTTT. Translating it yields CASSLEALDTQYF.